This paragraph covers one T cell receptor beta chain sequence. Its specific antigen is unknown. There are no base qualities to consult, and no much larger clone falls within one base. These data belong to a study of beta chain features in type 1 diabetes listed by TCRdb under 2018. Describing the broader study: Mean age, gender distribution, total cell number and subset yield were not different between patients and healthy donors. Regulatory and stem cell-like memory subsets were isolated from only 8 patients and about 8 healthy donors, whereas naive and central memory subsets came from all 30 or so donors. A total of 100 million to 110 million sorted cells were examined across all samples, and a strong correlation was observed between cell number per subset and RNA yield. In the study, recently diagnosed type 1 diabetes patients and matched healthy donors were compared on the TCRB repertoires of their sorted circulating CD4+ T cell subsets.

Each donor gave one peripheral blood draw, around 100 mL on average, collected into heparinised tubes. Using a panel that included CD45RO, CCR7, CD25, CD127, CD95 and CD27, naive, central memory, regulatory and stem cell-like memory CD4+ T cells were sorted on a BD FACSAria II. Every sorted population had a purity above 98%. PBMCs were separated immediately by Lymphoprep density gradient centrifugation and were stained directly, without being cultured. Samples were stained and sorted in pairs, with one healthy donor and one patient per experiment, so that batch effects were minimized. Study-wide findings and limitations: In all four CD4+ subsets, TCRB CDR3 length was moderately but significantly shorter in type 1 diabetes patients. Because cDNA rather than genomic DNA was sequenced, highly expressing activated cells could have been over-represented, although no difference in activation and CD3 levels was found between groups. PCR might favor shorter templates, but patient and control samples were amplified and corrected together, so any skew would affect both groups equally. Only small numbers of individuals were included in the HLA sub-analyses, which left unresolved whether HLA type had any influence on TCRB rearrangement. At VDJ recombination sites, type 1 diabetes patients had fewer insertions and more deleted nucleotides, which implies abnormalities in thymic rearrangement. Naive, central memory and regulatory TCRB repertoires appeared to be more alike among patients than among healthy donors.

The germline V gene encodes CDR1 SGHNT and CDR2 YYREEE (reference sequence). The V end gives up 0 bases and the J end 3 bases, leaving 2 bases in the junction not matched to a gene. The CDR3 spans 14 residues, from the cysteine through the phenylalanine. Only the CDR3 portion is preserved as DNA: 42 bases, with reading frame beginning at the first base. The High Capacity cDNA Reverse Transcription Kit was used to reverse transcribe all of the isolated RNA, meaning that expressed TCRB transcripts were what got sequenced. Deep immunoSEQ sequencing was applied to naive, central memory and regulatory T cell samples, giving an average of about 3.4 million total reads per sample. Sorted cells were lysed in RLT buffer, and RNA was extracted using DNase-treated RNeasy Micro or Mini kits according to cell number. To prevent cross-contamination, each cell subset was processed individually, whereas patient and healthy donor samples were processed jointly. Using the immunoSEQ multiplex PCR, TCRB sequences were amplified from cDNA into 87-bp fragments spanning the CDR3 region. Sequencing of the amplicons was done on the Illumina HiSeq platform. The authors' analysis ran thus. Synthetic template baselines were used to correct PCR bias computationally, reads within Hamming distance 2 were collapsed together, and singletons that could not be merged were discarded. Reads were aligned against IMGT to assign V, D and J genes, CDR3 length and insertions or deletions at six rearrangement sites. Within each subset, clonotype counts were normalized to sorted cell number, and only after that were true diversity and Gini coefficients computed with the tcR R package. The overlap coefficient, calculated on TCRB nucleotide sequences, was used to quantify repertoire sharing. Entries here come from immuneACCESS through TCRdb and include only in-frame sequences with V and J called. Some clones fail to appear in such tables; in the studies checked, an unresolved V gene covers under half of the shortfall, and the cause of the remainder is unknown. D and trimming were read from the DNA, whereas the V and J calls and clone size are those reported in that table. The sample profile shows about 28,000 clones; less than 70% of them were found once. The top ten hold 2% to 3% of the sample.

The sample consisted of Tregs from blood. What this sample's cell subset or site label stands for: regulatory CD4+ T cells. The receptor's source is a woman aged 30 to 39 with type 1 diabetes. The rearrangement joined TRBV5-4 to TRBJ2-5, with 7 bases aligning to TRBD2. CDR3 sequence: CASSLVGGKETQYF. The DNA sequence is TGTGCCAGCAGCTTGGTGGGGGGGAAAGAGACCCAGTACTTC.